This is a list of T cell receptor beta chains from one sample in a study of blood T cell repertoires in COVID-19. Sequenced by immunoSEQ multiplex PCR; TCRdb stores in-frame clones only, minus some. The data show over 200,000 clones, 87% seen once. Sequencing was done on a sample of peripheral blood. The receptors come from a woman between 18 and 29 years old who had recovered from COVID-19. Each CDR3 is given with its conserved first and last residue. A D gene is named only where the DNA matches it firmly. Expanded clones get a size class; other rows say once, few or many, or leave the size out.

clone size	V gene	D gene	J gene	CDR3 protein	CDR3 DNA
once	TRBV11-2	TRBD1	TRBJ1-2	CASSERGQRVGGYTF	TGTGCCAGCAGCGAAAGGGGGCAGAGAGTAGGAGGCTACACCTTC
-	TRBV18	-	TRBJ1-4	CASSNRATNEKLFF	TGTGCCAGCTCAAACAGGGCCACTAATGAAAAACTGTTTTTT
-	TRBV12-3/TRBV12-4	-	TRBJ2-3	CASSELAAQYF	TGTGCCAGCAGCGAACTAGCAGCGCAGTATTTT
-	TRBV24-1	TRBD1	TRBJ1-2	CATSESGTGYGYTF	TGTGCCACCAGTGAGTCCGGGACAGGGTATGGCTACACCTTC
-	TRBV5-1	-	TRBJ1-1	CASSYGDINTEAFF	TGCGCCAGCAGCTACGGGGATATTAACACTGAAGCTTTCTTT
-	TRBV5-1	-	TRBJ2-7	CASSLGPGDHEQYF	TGCGCCAGCAGCTTGGGGCCGGGGGACCACGAGCAGTACTTC
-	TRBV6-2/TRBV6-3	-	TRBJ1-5	CASSYSRGEYQPQHF	TGTGCCAGCAGTTACTCACGGGGGGAGTATCAGCCCCAGCATTTT
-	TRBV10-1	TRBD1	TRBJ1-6	CASTFGTGNSPLHF	TGCGCCAGCACTTTCGGGACAGGGAACTCACCCCTCCACTTT
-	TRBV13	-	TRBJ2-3	CASSFYTSSRGTDTQYF	TGTGCCAGCAGCTTCTACACTAGCTCCCGGGGCACAGATACGCAGTATTTT
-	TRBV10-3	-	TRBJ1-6	CAISETHRAGDSPLHF	TGTGCCATCAGTGAGACCCACAGGGCGGGGGATTCACCCCTCCACTTT
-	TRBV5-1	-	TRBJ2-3	CASSLVRGSTDTQYF	TGCGCCAGCAGCTTGGTCCGGGGGAGCACAGATACGCAGTATTTT
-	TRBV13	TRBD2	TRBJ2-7	CASSLIGTSSYEQYF	TGTGCCAGCAGCTTAATCGGGACTAGTTCGTACGAGCAGTACTTC
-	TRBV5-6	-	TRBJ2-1	CASSLARNEQFF	TGTGCCAGCAGCTTGGCCCGGAATGAGCAGTTCTTC
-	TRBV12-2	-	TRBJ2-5	CASRPETPQETQYF	TGTGCAAGTCGTCCAGAAACGCCCCAAGAGACCCAGTACTTC
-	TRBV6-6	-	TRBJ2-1	CASSSSRSDYNEQFF	TGTGCCAGCAGTTCCTCCAGGTCCGACTACAATGAGCAGTTCTTC
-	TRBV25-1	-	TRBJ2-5	CASSEQGWWETQYF	TGTGCCAGCAGTGAACAGGGGTGGTGGGAGACCCAGTACTTC
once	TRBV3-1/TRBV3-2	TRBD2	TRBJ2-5	CASSPFGTSGRKYQETQYF	TGTGCCAGCAGCCCGTTCGGGACTAGCGGAAGAAAGTACCAAGAGACCCAGTACTTC
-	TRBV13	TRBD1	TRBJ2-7	CASSPRGRYEQYF	TGTGCCAGCAGTCCTAGGGGGCGCTACGAGCAGTACTTC
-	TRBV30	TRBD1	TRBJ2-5	CAFLHRGPETQYF	TGTGCCTTCCTCCACAGGGGTCCGGAGACCCAGTACTTC
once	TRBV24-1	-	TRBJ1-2	CATSENGQLRGYTF	TGTGCCACCAGTGAAAACGGACAGCTGCGAGGCTACACCTTC
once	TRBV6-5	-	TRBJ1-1	CASSPSAGEAFF	TGTGCCAGCAGTCCGTCCGCAGGGGAAGCTTTCTTT
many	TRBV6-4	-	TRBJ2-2	CASSAQGNTGELFF	TGTGCCAGCAGTGCTCAGGGAAACACCGGGGAGCTGTTTTTT
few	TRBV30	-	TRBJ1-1	CASRVGPNTEAFF	TGTGCCTCCAGGGTGGGGCCTAACACTGAAGCTTTCTTT
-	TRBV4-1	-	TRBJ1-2	CASSQVLRARGGNYGYTF	TGCGCCAGCAGCCAAGTGTTAAGGGCCCGCGGAGGGAACTATGGCTACACCTTC
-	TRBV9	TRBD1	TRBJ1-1	CASSLLDRGEAFF	TGTGCCAGCAGCCTCCTTGACAGGGGTGAAGCTTTCTTT
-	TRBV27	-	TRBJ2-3	CASSFGATQYF	TGTGCCAGCAGTTTTGGGGCTACGCAGTATTTT
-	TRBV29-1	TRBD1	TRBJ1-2	CSVRGTGVGSIGYTF	TGCAGCGTACGCGGGACAGGGGTCGGTTCCATAGGGTACACCTTC
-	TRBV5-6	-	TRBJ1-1	CASSLDLVRGGRAEAFF	TGTGCCAGCAGCTTGGACCTAGTAAGGGGAGGCAGGGCTGAAGCTTTCTTT
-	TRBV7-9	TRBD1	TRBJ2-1	CASSHGQAGRNEQFF	TGTGCCAGCAGCCATGGACAGGCCGGCCGAAATGAGCAGTTCTTC
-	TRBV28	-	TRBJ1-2	CASSSPSGESSAHYGYTF	TGTGCCAGCAGCTCCCCGAGCGGGGAAAGCTCGGCCCACTATGGCTACACCTTC
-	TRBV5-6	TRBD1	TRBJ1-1	CASSPTGVNTEAFF	TGTGCCAGCAGCCCGACAGGGGTGAACACTGAAGCTTTCTTT
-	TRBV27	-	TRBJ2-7	CASSGGGEQYF	TGTGCCAGCAGTGGTGGAGGCGAGCAGTACTTC
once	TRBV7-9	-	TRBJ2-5	CASSFGGHQETQYF	TGTGCCAGCAGCTTCGGGGGGCACCAAGAGACCCAGTACTTC
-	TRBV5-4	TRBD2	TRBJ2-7	CASSLRGDLYEQYF	TGTGCCAGCAGCTTGCGGGGGGATCTCTACGAGCAGTACTTC
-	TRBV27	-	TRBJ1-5	CASSLGGHNQPQHF	TGTGCCAGCAGTTTGGGGGGGCACAATCAGCCCCAGCATTTT
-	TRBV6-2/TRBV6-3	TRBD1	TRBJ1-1	CASSYPRIGGADTEAFF	TGTGCCAGCAGTTACCCGAGAATAGGGGGCGCGGACACTGAAGCTTTCTTT
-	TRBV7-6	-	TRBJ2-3	CASSPRTRGIDTQYF	TGTGCCAGCAGCCCCCGGACTAGGGGGATAGATACGCAGTATTTT
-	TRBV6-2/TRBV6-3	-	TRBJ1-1	CASSYSFSEAFF	TGTGCCAGCAGTTACTCGTTCTCGGAGGCTTTCTTT
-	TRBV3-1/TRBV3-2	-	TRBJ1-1	CASSQVGAENTEAFF	TGTGCCAGCAGCCAAGTGGGGGCAGAGAACACTGAAGCTTTCTTT
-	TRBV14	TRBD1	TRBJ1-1	CASSQVPQGRNTEAFF	TGTGCCAGCAGCCAAGTCCCACAGGGGAGAAACACTGAAGCTTTCTTT
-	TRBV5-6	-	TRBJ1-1	CASSLALTGTEAFF	TGTGCCAGCAGCTTGGCACTAACGGGGACTGAAGCTTTCTTT
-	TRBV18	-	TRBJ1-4	CASSPADKTNEKLFF	TGTGCCAGCTCACCGGCGGACAAGACTAATGAAAAACTGTTTTTT